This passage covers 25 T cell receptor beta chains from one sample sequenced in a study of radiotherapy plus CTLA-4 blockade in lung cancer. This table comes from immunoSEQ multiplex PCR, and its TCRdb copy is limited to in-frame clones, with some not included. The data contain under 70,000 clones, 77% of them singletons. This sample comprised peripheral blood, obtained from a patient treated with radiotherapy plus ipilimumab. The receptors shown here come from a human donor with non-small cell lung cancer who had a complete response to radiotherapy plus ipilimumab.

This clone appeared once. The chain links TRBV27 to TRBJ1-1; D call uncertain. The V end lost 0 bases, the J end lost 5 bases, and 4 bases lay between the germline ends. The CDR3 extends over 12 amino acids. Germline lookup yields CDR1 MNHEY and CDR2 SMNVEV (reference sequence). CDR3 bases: TGTGCCAGCAGTTTATCAGGGACTGAAGCTTTCTTT. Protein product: CASSLSGTEAFF.

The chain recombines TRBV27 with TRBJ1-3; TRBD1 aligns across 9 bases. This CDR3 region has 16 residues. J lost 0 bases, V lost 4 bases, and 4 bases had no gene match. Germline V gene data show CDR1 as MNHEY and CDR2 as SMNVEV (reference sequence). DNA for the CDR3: TGTGCCAGCAGTTCCGGGACAGGGCGCTCTGGAAACACCATATATTTT. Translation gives CASSSGTGRSGNTIYF.

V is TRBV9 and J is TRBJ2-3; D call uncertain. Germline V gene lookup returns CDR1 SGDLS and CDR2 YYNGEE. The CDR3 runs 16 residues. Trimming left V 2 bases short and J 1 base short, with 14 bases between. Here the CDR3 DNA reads TGTGCCAGCAGCGTTAACTCGTATCTTGGCACAGATACGCAGTATTTT. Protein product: CASSVNSYLGTDTQYF.

CDR3 in amino acids: CASSQGQGRVGNTEAFF. The CDR3 nucleotides read TGCGCCAGCAGCCAAGGGCAGGGACGGGTAGGGAACACTGAAGCTTTCTTT. The V gene is TRBV4-3, the J gene TRBJ1-1; D is possibly TRBD1 (5 bases). Germline assignment: CDR1 LGHNA and CDR2 YSLEER. The CDR3 is 17 amino acids. V was pared by 1 base and J by 1 base, with 16 bases between.

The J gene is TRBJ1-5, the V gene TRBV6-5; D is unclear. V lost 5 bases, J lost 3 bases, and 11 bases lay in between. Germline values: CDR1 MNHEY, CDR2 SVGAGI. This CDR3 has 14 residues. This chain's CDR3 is CASSPREANQPQHF. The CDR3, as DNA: TGTGCCAGCAGTCCCCGGGAAGCCAATCAGCCCCAGCATTTT.

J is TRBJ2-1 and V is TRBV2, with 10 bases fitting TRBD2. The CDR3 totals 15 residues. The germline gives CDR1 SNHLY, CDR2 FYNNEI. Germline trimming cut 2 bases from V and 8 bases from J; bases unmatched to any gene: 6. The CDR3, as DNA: TGTGCCAGCAGTGAAAAGAGCGGGGGGGTAGATGAGCAGTTCTTC. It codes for CASSEKSGGVDEQFF.

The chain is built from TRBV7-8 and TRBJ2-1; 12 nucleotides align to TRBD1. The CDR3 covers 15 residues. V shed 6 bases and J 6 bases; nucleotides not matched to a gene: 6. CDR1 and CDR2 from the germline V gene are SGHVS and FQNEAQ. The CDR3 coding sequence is TGTGCCAGCAGAACCCGGGACAGGGGGCCCAATGAGCAGTTCTTC. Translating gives CASRTRDRGPNEQFF.

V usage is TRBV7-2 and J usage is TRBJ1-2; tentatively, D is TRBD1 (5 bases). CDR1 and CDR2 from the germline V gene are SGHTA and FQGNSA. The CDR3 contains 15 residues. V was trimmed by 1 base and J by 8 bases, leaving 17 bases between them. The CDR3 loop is CASSLEISRVLGYTF. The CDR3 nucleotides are TGTGCCAGCAGCTTAGAGATTTCCAGGGTTTTGGGCTACACCTTC.

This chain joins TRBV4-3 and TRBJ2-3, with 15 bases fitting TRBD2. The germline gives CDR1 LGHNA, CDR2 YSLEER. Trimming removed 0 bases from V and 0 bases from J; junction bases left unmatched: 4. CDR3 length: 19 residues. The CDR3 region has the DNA TGCGCCAGCAGCCAAGATCTCGGGACTAGCGGGAGGAGCACAGATACGCAGTATTTT. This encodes CASSQDLGTSGRSTDTQYF.

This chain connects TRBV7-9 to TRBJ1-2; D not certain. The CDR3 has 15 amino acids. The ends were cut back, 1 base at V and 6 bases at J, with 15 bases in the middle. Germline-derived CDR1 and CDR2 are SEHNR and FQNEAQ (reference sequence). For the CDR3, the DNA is TGTGCCAGCAGCTTAGAGAGACCCATCGCCGATGGCTACACCTTC. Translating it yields CASSLERPIADGYTF.

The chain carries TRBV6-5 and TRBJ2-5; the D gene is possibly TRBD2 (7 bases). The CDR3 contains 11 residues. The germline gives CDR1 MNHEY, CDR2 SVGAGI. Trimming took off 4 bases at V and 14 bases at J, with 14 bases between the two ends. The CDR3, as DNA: TGTGCCAGCAGTTTGGGGGGGGCCTCTTACTTC. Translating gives CASSLGGASYF.

CDR3 loop: CASNRGGKAREQYF. Written as DNA, the CDR3 is TGCGCCAGCAACCGAGGGGGGAAGGCTAGGGAGCAGTACTTC. The chain combines TRBV5-1 with TRBJ2-7, with D perhaps assigned TRBD1 or TRBD2 (6 bases each). The CDR3 is 14 residues long. The V end was cut by 6 bases, the J end by 7 bases, with 20 bases between. CDR1 and CDR2 from the germline V gene are SGHRS and YFSETQ.

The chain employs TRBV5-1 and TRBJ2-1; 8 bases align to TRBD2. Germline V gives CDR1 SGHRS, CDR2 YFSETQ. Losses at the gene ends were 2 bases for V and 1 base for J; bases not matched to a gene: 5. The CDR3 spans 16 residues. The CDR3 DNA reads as TGCGCCAGCAGCTTTGGGCTAGCGGGTTCCTACAATGAGCAGTTCTTC. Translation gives CASSFGLAGSYNEQFF. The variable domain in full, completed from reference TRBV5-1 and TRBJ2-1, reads KAGVTQTPRYLIKTRGQQVTLSCSPISGHRSVSWYQQTPGQGLQFLFEYFSETQRNKGNFPGRFSGRQFSNSRSEMNVSTLELGDSALYLCASSFGLAGSYNEQFFGPGTRLTVL.

In DNA, the CDR3 is TGCAGCGTCGCCAGCTCAGTGGCTGAAGCTTTCTTT. This encodes CSVASSVAEAFF. This chain joins TRBV29-1 and TRBJ1-1; no clear D gene. Germline V gene sequence: CDR1 SQVTM, CDR2 ANQGSEA. Between the trimmed V and J ends, which lost 6 bases and 6 bases, there was a span of 14 bases. CDR3 length: 12 residues.

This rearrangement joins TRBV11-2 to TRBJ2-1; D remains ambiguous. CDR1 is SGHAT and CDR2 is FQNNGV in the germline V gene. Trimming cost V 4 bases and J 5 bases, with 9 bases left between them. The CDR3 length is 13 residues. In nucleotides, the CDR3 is TGTGCCAGCAGCTCGGACGGAGACAATGAGCAGTTCTTC. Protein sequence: CASSSDGDNEQFF.

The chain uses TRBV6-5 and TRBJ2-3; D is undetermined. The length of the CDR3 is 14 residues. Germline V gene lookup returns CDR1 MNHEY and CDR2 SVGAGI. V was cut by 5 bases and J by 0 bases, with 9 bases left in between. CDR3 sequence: CASSPDFSTDTQYF. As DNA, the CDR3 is TGTGCCAGCAGTCCCGACTTTAGCACAGATACGCAGTATTTT.

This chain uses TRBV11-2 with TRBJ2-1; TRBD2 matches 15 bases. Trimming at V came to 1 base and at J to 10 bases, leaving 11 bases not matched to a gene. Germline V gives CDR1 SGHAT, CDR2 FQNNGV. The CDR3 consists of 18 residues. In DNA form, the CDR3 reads TGTGCCAGCAGCTTAGTTCGCGCCGGGACTAGCGGGAGGAGGGAGCAGTTCTTC. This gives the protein CASSLVRAGTSGRREQFF.

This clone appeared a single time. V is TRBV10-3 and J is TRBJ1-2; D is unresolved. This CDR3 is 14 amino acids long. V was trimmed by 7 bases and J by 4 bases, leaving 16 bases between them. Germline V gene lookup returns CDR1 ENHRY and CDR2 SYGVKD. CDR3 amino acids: CAITSGGSVYGYTF. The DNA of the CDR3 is TGTGCCATCACCTCAGGAGGGTCGGTCTATGGCTACACCTTC.

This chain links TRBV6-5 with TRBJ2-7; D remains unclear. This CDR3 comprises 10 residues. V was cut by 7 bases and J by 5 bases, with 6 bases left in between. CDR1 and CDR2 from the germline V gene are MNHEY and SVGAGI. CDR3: CASTNDEQYV. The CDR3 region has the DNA TGTGCCAGCACTAACGACGAGCAGTACGTC.

The CDR3 nucleotides are TGTGCCTGGAGTAGTACGGGAGGTAGTTCACCCCTCCACTTT. Its translation: CAWSSTGGSSPLHF. V usage is TRBV30 and J usage is TRBJ1-6; D not resolved. Germline CDR1 reads GTSNPN; CDR2 reads SVGIG (reference sequence). This CDR3 is 14 amino acids long. Trimming stripped 2 bases from V and 9 bases from J, with 14 bases between.

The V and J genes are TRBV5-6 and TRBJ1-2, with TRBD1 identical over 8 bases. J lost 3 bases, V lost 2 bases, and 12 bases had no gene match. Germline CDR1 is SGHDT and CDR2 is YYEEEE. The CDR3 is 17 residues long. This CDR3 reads CASSFHFSDRAYYGYTF. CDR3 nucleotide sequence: TGTGCCAGCAGCTTCCATTTTTCGGACAGGGCCTACTATGGCTACACCTTC.

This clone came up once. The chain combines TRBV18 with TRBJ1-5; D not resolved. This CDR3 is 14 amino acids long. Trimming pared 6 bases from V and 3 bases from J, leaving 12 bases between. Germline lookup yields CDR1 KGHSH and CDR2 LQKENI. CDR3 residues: CASSSIQDNQPQHF. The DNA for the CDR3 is TGTGCCAGCTCCAGTATTCAGGACAATCAGCCCCAGCATTTT.

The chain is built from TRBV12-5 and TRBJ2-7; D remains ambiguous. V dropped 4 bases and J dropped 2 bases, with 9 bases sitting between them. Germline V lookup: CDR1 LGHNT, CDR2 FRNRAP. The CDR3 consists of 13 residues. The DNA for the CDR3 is TGTGCTAGTGGTTCCGGTGTTACCTACGAGCAGTACTTC. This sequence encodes CASGSGVTYEQYF.

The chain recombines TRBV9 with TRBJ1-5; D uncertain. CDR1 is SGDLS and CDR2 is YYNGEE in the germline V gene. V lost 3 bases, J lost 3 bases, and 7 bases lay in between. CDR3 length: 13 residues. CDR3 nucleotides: TGTGCCAGCAGCGACGGCTTCAATCAGCCCCAGCATTTT. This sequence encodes CASSDGFNQPQHF.

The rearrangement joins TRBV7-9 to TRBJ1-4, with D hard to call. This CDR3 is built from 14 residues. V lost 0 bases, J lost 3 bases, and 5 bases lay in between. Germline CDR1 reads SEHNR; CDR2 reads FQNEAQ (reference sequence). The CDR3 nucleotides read TGTGCCAGCAGCTTAGCCGGGTCTAATGAAAAACTGTTTTTT. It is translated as CASSLAGSNEKLFF.